Listed below are T cell receptor beta chains from one sample, sequenced in a study of T cell responses to AZD1222 COVID-19 vaccine. Measured with immunoSEQ multiplex PCR; TCRdb has only the in-frame clones, and not every one. The table has roughly 120,000 clones, more than 75% seen once. Sequencing used peripheral blood, obtained 28 days after the second AZD1222 dose. These receptors all come from an adult who received the AZD1222 COVID-19 vaccine. Both conserved end residues are trimmed from each CDR3.

j_gene	v_gene	CDR3aa
TRBJ2-7	TRBV5-1	ASSIQERGEQY
TRBJ2-2	TRBV2	ASSEGTGFTGELF
TRBJ2-7	TRBV28	ASSLVARPPGEQY
TRBJ2-3	TRBV4-3	ASRSTDTQY
TRBJ1-2	TRBV30	AWSVLGGGGYT
TRBJ1-5	TRBV4-1	ASSLRTGPLEPQH
TRBJ2-6	TRBV19	ASGDRANVLT
TRBJ1-2	TRBV4-2	ASSQAEGQNYGYT
TRBJ2-3	TRBV4-2	ASSPREGGPDTQY
TRBJ2-7	TRBV6-5	ASSIDLISYEQY
TRBJ2-5	TRBV27	ASSLSILATETQY
TRBJ1-1	TRBV12-3/TRBV12-4	ASSQQGNTEAF
TRBJ2-5	TRBV5-1	ASSLGTASQETQY
TRBJ1-2	TRBV3-1/TRBV3-2	ASSHRVIGYT
TRBJ2-3	TRBV21-1	ASSKGRTSDTDTQY
TRBJ1-5	TRBV28	ASSRQPQH
TRBJ2-2	TRBV19	ASSPWDRATGELF
TRBJ2-3	TRBV29-1	SVEAGGGTDTQY
TRBJ1-6	TRBV3-1/TRBV3-2	ASSQEAFRTFFDNSPLH
TRBJ2-5	TRBV18	ASSQGSGPGNGETQY
TRBJ2-2	TRBV6-2/TRBV6-3	ASSYGGATGELF
TRBJ2-3	TRBV3-1/TRBV3-2	ASSHRREGTDTQY
TRBJ1-5	TRBV5-1	ASSLEGAAEPQH
TRBJ1-4	TRBV3-1/TRBV3-2	ASSQDRWQGHEKLF
TRBJ1-1	TRBV18	ASSGLETGLAF
TRBJ2-3	TRBV7-9	ASPDYIDTQY
TRBJ2-1	TRBV9	ASSADSGGGVEQF
TRBJ1-1	TRBV7-2	ASSLGGAGTEAF
TRBJ1-1	TRBV30	AWSVRENTEAF
TRBJ1-2	TRBV9	ASSPGDTREGYT
TRBJ2-2	TRBV11-2	ASSRGGELF
TRBJ1-1	TRBV7-2	ASSLETGGITEAF
TRBJ2-7	TRBV28	ASKGGYEQY
TRBJ2-1	TRBV6-2/TRBV6-3	ASSLIMISQLSSYNEQF
TRBJ2-3	TRBV5-6	ASSLAGGGTDTQY
TRBJ2-7	TRBV5-4	ASSFRAGGPHEQY
TRBJ1-1	TRBV7-9	ASTEQGSSLRNTEAF
TRBJ1-3	TRBV28	ASSSPGGASGNTIY
TRBJ2-1	TRBV3-1/TRBV3-2	ASSPARDGAAEQF
TRBJ1-1	TRBV6-2/TRBV6-3	ASSYLWGGTEAF
TRBJ2-5	TRBV9	ASSDILQGQKETQY
TRBJ2-1	TRBV2	ASSGPRGRGSYNEQF
TRBJ1-1	TRBV7-2	ASSLAYRGTEAF
TRBJ1-1	TRBV9	ASSGPLMGSWNTEAF
TRBJ2-3	TRBV30	AWSTGVTDTQY
TRBJ1-1	TRBV13	ASSSTGNTEAF
TRBJ2-3	TRBV7-7	ASSLTAGGPVDTQY
TRBJ1-1	TRBV7-5	ARTNTPWLAYTEAF
TRBJ1-5	TRBV4-3	ASSPDRTSNQPQH
TRBJ1-2	TRBV5-1	ASSLGPGQGSNYGYT
TRBJ1-1	TRBV28	ASSQPGTEAF
TRBJ2-7	TRBV6-5	ASSYWTTGTYEQY